This T cell receptor (beta chain) is from a study of OX40 agonist ivuxolimab in advanced cancers. Context from the whole study: Ivuxolimab was a fully human IgG2 agonistic monoclonal antibody targeting the costimulatory receptor OX40 (CD134). Intravenous ivuxolimab was administered to patients every 2 weeks at six dose levels: 0.01, 0.1, 0.3, 1.5, 3 and 10 mg/kg. Of the approximately 54 patients in dose escalation, about 20 had hepatocellular carcinoma, about 15 had melanoma, 9 had renal cell carcinoma and 9 had head and neck cancer. In the dose-escalation cohort, 82.7% of patients were male, and the mean age was approximately 64 years, with a range of roughly 23 to 85. Prior anti-PD-1, anti-PD-L1 or anti-CTLA-4 therapy was permitted, and 30% to 45% of dose-escalation patients had received checkpoint inhibitors. Partial responses were achieved by three dose-escalation patients, of whom one had hepatocellular carcinoma and two had cutaneous melanoma. The purpose of peripheral TCRbeta sequencing was to test whether ivuxolimab changed TCR sequence diversity and led to clonal T-cell expansion. The monotherapy dose-escalation portion (N ≈ 52 patients) of the phase I ivuxolimab trial is reported in the paper. Here is what the overall study found, with its caveats: On average, CD8+ T cells showed more expanded clones than CD4+ T cells after ivuxolimab. At doses of 0.1 to 3.0 mg/kg, clonal expansion of both CD4+ and CD8+ T cells in blood was seen between baseline and week 6. In partial responders in the 0.1-3.0 mg/kg groups, normalized peripheral clonal expansion was found to be among the lowest, especially among CD8+ T cells. The antigen specificity of the clonally expanded peripheral T cells was not determined. Low levels of normalized T-cell clonal expansion were also seen in some patients who did not respond.

Turning to this clone: There is no known antigen for this receptor. No clone much larger than this one lies a single base away; base qualities are absent.

Genomic DNA was isolated from the sorted cells so that the TCRbeta CDR3 region could be sequenced. TCRbeta CDR3 regions were sequenced using the immunoSEQ Assay. This immuneACCESS table, as held by TCRdb, lists in-frame sequences with V and J called but not all clones. Of the missing ones, under half trace to an unresolved V gene in checked studies; the others have no known cause. The sample data list some 46,000 clones, and 89% of these were observed just once. The top ten hold about 11% of the sample. CDR3 length: 16 amino acids, cysteine to phenylalanine. Here the CDR3 DNA is all that survives: 48 bases in frame from base 1. Patients with autoimmune disease history or receiving systemic immunosuppression were excluded from the trial. In every dose cohort, peripheral blood was drawn for TCR sequencing at baseline, cycle 4 day 1, and cycle 7 day 1. The samples were drawn from a first-in-human, open-label, multicenter phase I dose-escalation trial of ivuxolimab. The trial enrolled adults with locally advanced or metastatic head and neck squamous cell, hepatocellular, melanoma or renal cell carcinoma. Before TCR sequencing, CD4+ and CD8+ T cells were separately sorted from peripheral blood.

The V gene is TRBV21-1 and the J gene is TRBJ1-1. TRBV21-1 is designated a pseudogene. The sample in question was CD4+ or CD8+ T cells sorted from blood, obtained in a trial of the OX40 agonist ivuxolimab. The receptor was isolated from an adult with an advanced solid tumor such as melanoma, head and neck, liver or kidney cancer. For the CDR3, the sequence is CASSTKPGRRNTEAFF. The DNA sequence is given as TGTGCCAGCAGCACCAAACCGGGACGGCGGAACACTGAAGCTTTCTTT.